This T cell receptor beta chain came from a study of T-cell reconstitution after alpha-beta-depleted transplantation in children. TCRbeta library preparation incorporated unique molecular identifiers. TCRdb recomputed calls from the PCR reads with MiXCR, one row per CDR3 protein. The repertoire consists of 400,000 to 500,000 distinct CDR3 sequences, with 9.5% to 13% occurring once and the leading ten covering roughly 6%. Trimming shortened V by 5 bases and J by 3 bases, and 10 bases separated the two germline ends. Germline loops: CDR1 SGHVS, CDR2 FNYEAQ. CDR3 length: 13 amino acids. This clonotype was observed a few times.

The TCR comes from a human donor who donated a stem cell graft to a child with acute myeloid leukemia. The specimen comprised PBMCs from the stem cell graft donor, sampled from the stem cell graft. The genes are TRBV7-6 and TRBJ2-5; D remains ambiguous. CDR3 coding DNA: TGTGCCAGCAGCCTTACACCGGAAGAGACCCAGTACTTC. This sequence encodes CASSLTPEETQYF.